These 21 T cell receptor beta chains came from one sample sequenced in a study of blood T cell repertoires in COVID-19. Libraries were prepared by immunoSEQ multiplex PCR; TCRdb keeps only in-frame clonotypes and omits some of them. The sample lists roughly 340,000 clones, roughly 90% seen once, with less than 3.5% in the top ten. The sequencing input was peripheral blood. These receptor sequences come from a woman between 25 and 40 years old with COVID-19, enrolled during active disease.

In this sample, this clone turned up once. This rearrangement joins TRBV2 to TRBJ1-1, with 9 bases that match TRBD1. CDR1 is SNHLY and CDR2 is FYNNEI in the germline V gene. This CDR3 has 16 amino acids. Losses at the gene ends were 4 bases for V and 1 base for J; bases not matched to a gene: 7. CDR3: CASSGEQGARNTEAFF. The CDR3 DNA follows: TGTGCCAGCAGTGGGGAACAGGGGGCGAGGAACACTGAAGCTTTCTTT.

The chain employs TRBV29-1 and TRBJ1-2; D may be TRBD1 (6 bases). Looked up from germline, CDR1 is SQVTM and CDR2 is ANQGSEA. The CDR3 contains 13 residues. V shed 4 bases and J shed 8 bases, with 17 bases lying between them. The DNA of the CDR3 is TGCAGCGTTGCCGGGACAAGTCGAAAAGGCTACACCTTC. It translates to CSVAGTSRKGYTF.

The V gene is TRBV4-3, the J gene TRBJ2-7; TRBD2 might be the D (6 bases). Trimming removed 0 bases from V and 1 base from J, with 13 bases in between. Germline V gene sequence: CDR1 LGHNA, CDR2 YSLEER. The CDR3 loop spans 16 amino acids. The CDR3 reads CASSQDRAGKSYEQYF. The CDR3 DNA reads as TGCGCCAGCAGCCAAGATCGGGCGGGAAAATCCTACGAGCAGTACTTC.

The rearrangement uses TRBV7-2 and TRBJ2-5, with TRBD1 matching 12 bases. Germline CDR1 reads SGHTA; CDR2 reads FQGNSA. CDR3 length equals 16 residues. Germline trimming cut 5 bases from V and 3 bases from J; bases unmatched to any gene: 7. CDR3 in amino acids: CASSPGTGGWEETQYF. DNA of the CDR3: TGTGCCAGCAGCCCCGGGACAGGGGGCTGGGAAGAGACCCAGTACTTC.

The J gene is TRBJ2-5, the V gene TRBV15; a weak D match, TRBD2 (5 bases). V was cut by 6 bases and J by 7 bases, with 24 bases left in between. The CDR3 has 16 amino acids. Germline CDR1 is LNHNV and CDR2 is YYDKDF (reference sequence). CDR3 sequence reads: CATSQRSVAPARTQYF. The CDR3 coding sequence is TGTGCCACCAGTCAGAGAAGTGTAGCGCCCGCAAGGACCCAGTACTTC.

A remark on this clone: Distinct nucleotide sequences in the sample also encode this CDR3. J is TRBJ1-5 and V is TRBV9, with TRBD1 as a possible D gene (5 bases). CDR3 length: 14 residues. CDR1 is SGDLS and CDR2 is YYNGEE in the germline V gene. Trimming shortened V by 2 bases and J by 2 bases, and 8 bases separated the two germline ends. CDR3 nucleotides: TGTGCCAGCAGCGTTGGAGGGGGCAATCAGCCCCAGCATTTT. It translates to CASSVGGGNQPQHF.

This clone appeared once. In nucleotides, the CDR3 is TGTGCCAGCAGCCAATTCGGGGCACAGGGGAACTCTGGCGAGCAGTACTTC. Residues: CASSQFGAQGNSGEQYF. The rearrangement links TRBV16 to TRBJ2-7; TRBD1 agrees at 7 bases. The ends lost 1 base at V and 6 bases at J; junction bases unmatched: 15. The CDR3 extends over 17 amino acids. Germline loops: CDR1 KGHSY, CDR2 FQNENV.

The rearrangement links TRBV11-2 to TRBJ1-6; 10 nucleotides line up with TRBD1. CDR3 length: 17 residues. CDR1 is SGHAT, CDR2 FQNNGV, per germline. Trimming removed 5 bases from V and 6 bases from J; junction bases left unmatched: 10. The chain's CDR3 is CASSRDRGDRGNSPLHF. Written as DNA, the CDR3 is TGTGCCAGCAGCCGTGACCGGGGGGACAGGGGTAATTCACCCCTCCACTTT.

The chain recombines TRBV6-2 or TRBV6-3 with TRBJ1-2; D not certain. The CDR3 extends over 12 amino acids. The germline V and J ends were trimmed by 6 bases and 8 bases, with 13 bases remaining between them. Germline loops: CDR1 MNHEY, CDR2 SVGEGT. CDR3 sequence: CASSRTVDGYTF. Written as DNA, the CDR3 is TGTGCCAGCAGCCGGACTGTGGACGGCTACACCTTC.

CDR3 sequence: CASSFTHRTTGELFF. The CDR3 DNA sequence: TGTGCCAGCAGCTTTACCCACAGGACAACCGGGGAGCTGTTTTTT. The chain recombines TRBV13 with TRBJ2-2; D is perhaps TRBD1 (5 bases). V was pared by 3 bases and J by 5 bases, with 13 bases between. This CDR3 has 15 residues. Germline CDR1 and CDR2: PRHDT and FYEKMQ (reference sequence).

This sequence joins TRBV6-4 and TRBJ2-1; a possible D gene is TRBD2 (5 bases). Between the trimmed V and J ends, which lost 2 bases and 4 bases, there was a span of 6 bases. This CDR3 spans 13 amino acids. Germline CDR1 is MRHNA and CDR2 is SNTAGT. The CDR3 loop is CASSDPGYNEQFF. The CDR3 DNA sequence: TGTGCCAGCAGTGACCCGGGGTACAATGAGCAGTTCTTC.

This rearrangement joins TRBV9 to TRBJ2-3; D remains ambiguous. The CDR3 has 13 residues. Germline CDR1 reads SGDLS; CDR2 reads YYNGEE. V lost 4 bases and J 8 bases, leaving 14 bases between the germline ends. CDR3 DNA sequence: TGTGCCAGCAGCCTCAAAGAGTTTTCTACGCAGTATTTT. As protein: CASSLKEFSTQYF.

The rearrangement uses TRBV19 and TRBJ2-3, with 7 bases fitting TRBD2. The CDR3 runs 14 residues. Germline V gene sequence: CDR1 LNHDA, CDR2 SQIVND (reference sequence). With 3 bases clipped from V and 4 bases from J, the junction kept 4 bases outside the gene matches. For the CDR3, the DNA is TGTGCCAGTAGTATGGGTCTAGCGGCAGATACGCAGTATTTT. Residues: CASSMGLAADTQYF.

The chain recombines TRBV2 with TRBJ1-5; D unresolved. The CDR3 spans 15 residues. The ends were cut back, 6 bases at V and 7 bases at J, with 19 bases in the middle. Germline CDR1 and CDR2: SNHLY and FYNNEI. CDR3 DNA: TGTGCCAGCAGGGGCAGGTTGGTCAACAACCAGCCCCAGCATTTT. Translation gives CASRGRLVNNQPQHF.

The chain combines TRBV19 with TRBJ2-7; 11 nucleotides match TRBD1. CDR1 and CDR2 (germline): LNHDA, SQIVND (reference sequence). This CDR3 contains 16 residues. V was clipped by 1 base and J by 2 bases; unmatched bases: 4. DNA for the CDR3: TGTGCCAGTAGTATAGCGGACAGGGGGCTACCCTACGAGCAGTACTTC. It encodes CASSIADRGLPYEQYF.

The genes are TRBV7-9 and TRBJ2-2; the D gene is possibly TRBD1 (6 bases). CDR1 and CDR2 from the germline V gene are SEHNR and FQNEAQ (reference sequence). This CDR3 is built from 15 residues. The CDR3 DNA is TGTGCGTCACGGGTGGAGATACAGGGCACCGGGGAGCTGTTTTTT. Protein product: CASRVEIQGTGELFF.

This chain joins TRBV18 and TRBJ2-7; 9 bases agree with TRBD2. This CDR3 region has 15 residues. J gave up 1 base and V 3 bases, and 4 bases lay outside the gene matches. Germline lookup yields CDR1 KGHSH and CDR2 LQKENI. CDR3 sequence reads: CASSPRTSGSYEQYF. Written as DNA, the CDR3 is TGTGCCAGCTCACCTCGAACTAGCGGGTCCTACGAGCAGTACTTC.

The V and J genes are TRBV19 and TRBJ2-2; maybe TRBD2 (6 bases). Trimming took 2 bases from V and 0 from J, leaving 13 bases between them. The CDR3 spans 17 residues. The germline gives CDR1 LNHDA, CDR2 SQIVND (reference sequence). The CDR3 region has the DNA TGTGCCAGTAGTATATTGAAGGCGGGGTCGAACACCGGGGAGCTGTTTTTT. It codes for CASSILKAGSNTGELFF.

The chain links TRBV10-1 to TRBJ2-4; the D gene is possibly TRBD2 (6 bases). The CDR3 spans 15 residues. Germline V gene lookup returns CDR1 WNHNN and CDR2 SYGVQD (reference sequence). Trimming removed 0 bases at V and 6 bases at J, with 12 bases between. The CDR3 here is CASSESGGMRNIQYF. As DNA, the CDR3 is TGCGCCAGCAGTGAGTCGGGGGGAATGAGAAACATTCAGTACTTC.

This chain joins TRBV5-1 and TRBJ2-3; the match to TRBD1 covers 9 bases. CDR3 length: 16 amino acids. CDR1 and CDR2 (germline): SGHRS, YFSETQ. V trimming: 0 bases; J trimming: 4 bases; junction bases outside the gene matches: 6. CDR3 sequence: CASSLATGGASDTQYF. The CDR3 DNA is TGCGCCAGCAGCTTGGCTACAGGGGGCGCATCAGATACGCAGTATTTT.

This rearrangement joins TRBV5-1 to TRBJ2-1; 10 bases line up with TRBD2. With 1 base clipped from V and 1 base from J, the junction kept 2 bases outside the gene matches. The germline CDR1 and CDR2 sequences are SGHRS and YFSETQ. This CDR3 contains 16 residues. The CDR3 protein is CASSLSSGGSYNEQFF. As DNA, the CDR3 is TGCGCCAGCAGCTTGTCTAGCGGGGGATCCTACAATGAGCAGTTCTTC.